This T cell receptor (beta chain) was sequenced for a study of CD8 T cells in ankylosing spondylitis. This CDR3 comprises 13 residues. Trimming removed 5 bases at V and 6 bases at J, with 13 bases between. This clonotype was counted a few times. TCRdb itself ran the 5' RACE reads through MiXCR, one entry per CDR3 protein. The table includes about 140,000 distinct CDR3 sequences, roughly 8.4% detected once. The gene calls are TRBV12-3 or TRBV12-4 and TRBJ1-1; possible D gene TRBD1, 5 bases. The receptor was derived from a male donor with ankylosing spondylitis. Sequencing was done on a sample of synovial fluid, either unsorted or a sorted T cell fraction (not recorded which). Here the CDR3 DNA reads TGTGCCAGCAGTGACAGCCGACAGCCTGAAGCTTTCTTT. Protein product: CASSDSRQPEAFF.